This T cell receptor beta chain was recorded in a study of PD-1 blockade in classical Hodgkin lymphoma. Sequencing was performed with immunoSEQ multiplex PCR; in TCRdb, only in-frame clones are kept and a portion is missing. The top ten clones hold about 9.4% of a sample with some 90,000 clones, 78% of them seen once. Time point noted: cycle 4 day 1 (C4D1), after five to seven weeks of nivolumab. Relapse after autologous stem cell transplantation occurred in every patient, and brentuximab vedotin exposure varied. Trimming shortened V by 5 bases and J by 0 bases, and 12 bases separated the two germline ends. The CDR3 extends over 14 amino acids. In germline, CDR1 is SGHNT, CDR2 YYREEE (reference sequence).

Specimen: peripheral blood mononuclear cells (PBMCs), collected before the fourth cycle of nivolumab. The sequence derives from a human donor with classical Hodgkin lymphoma. J is TRBJ2-7 and V is TRBV5-4, with D unresolved. CDR3: CASSPRTNSYEQYF. The CDR3 DNA reads TGTGCCAGCAGTCCCCGGACCAACTCCTACGAGCAGTACTTC. Full variable domain (remainder filled in from reference TRBV5-4 and TRBJ2-7): ETGVTQSPTHLIKTRGQQVTLRCSSQSGHNTVSWYQQALGQGPQFIFQYYREEENGRGNFPPRFSGLQFPNYSSELNVNALELDDSALYLCASSPRTNSYEQYFGPGTRLTVT.